Listed below are T cell receptor beta chains from one sample, sequenced in a study of glioma-infiltrating T cells. TCRdb passed the multiplex PCR reads through MiXCR, listing each CDR3 protein once. The sample has about 94,000 distinct CDR3 sequences, around 23% seen once. Sequencing was performed on glioma tissue, nonneoplastic brain tissue, or PBMCs (not recorded which). The receptors stem from a human donor with low-grade glioma or glioblastoma, undergoing nonglioma brain surgery, or in good health (not recorded which). Both conserved end residues are part of each CDR3. The D gene is left open where the match is weak. A row's size may be missing; if present it is once, few, many or a size class.

TRBJ1-1,many,TRBV10-3,TRBD1,TGTGCCATCGCGGACAGGCCGAACACTGAAGCTTTCTTT,CAIADRPNTEAFF
TRBJ2-7,.,TRBV19,.,TGTGCCAGTAGTAGTGGTTTAGGCCGGAGCTACGAGCAGTACTTC,CASSSGLGRSYEQYF
TRBJ1-6,many,TRBV3-1,.,TGTGCCAGCAGCCAAGAAACCTATAATTCACCCCTCCACTTT,CASSQETYNSPLHF
TRBJ1-2,many,TRBV19,.,TGTGCCAGTAGTATTGCCCTATATGGTGGCTACACCTTC,CASSIALYGGYTF
TRBJ1-1,many,TRBV29-1,.,TGCAGCGTTCCCGGGCTGAACACTGAAGCTTTCTTT,CSVPGLNTEAFF
TRBJ2-2,many,TRBV28,TRBD2,TGTGCCGTTCGGGGGGGCACCGGGGAGCTGTTTTTT,CAVRGGTGELFF
TRBJ1-1,many,TRBV10-3,.,TGTGCCATCAGAGCCACAGAGAGGACCACTGAAGCTTTCTTT,CAIRATERTTEAFF
TRBJ2-7,.,TRBV12-3/TRBV12-4,TRBD2,TGTGCCAGCAGTTTAGGGGGGGGAGGGGCCTACGAGCAGTACTTC,CASSLGGGGAYEQYF
TRBJ2-5,many,TRBV7-7,.,TGTGCCAGCAGCTTAGCCTCCCGGCAAGAGACCCAGTACTTC,CASSLASRQETQYF
TRBJ2-5,.,TRBV9,.,TGTGCCAGCAGCAACCGGGACGGTGCCGGTGAGACCCAGTACTTC,CASSNRDGAGETQYF
TRBJ2-3,.,TRBV4-1,TRBD2,TGCGCCAGCAGCCAAGAAGGGCTAGCGGGAGGTACAGATACGCAGTATTTT,CASSQEGLAGGTDTQYF
TRBJ1-3,many,TRBV28,.,TGTGCCAGCAGTTCGGGGAACACCATATATTTT,CASSSGNTIYF
TRBJ1-1,many,TRBV19,.,TGTGCCAGTAGTATCTCCCTCGGGGGCAACACTGAAGCTTTCTTT,CASSISLGGNTEAFF
TRBJ2-1,many,TRBV6-2/TRBV6-3,TRBD2,TGTGCCAGCAGTTACGGGACTATATACAATGAGCAGTTCTTC,CASSYGTIYNEQFF
TRBJ2-7,few,TRBV19,.,TGTGCCAGTAAGAGAGTAGGCACCTACGAGCAGTACTTC,CASKRVGTYEQYF
TRBJ2-7,.,TRBV4-1,TRBD2,TGCGCCAGCAGCCAAGAAGGAGCACGGGAGGCCGGGGACGAGCAGTACTTC,CASSQEGAREAGDEQYF
TRBJ2-7,.,TRBV12-5,.,TGTGCTAGTGGTTTTTCGGGGGACGAGCAGTACTTC,CASGFSGDEQYF
TRBJ2-5,many,TRBV18,TRBD2,TGTGCCAGCTCCCGCGGAGGGAGGGCCGGAGAGACCCAGTACTTC,CASSRGGRAGETQYF
TRBJ1-5,many,TRBV2,.,TGTGCCAGCAGTGGGACACTTCAGCCCCAGCATTTT,CASSGTLQPQHF
TRBJ1-3,many,TRBV20-1,.,TGCAGTGCTAGACCGCCCTCTGGAAACACCATATATTTT,CSARPPSGNTIYF
TRBJ2-1,.,TRBV7-6,.,TGTGCCACCCGGGACGGAGCCGGAAATGAGCAGTTCTTC,CATRDGAGNEQFF
TRBJ2-7,.,TRBV19,.,TGTGCCAGTAGTACGAACAGTTTTGGGGGAAGCTACGAGCAGTACTTC,CASSTNSFGGSYEQYF
TRBJ2-5,many,TRBV29-1,.,TGCAGCGTTGAACAGGACAGACAAGAGACCCAGTACTTC,CSVEQDRQETQYF
TRBJ1-6,many,TRBV6-1,TRBD1,TGTGCCAGCAGGCCGGACAGGCCAGGGGGGGATTCACCCCTCCACTTT,CASRPDRPGGDSPLHF
TRBJ1-5,.,TRBV19,.,TGTGCCATTAGTCCCTCTTATGCTTCTAGCAATCAGCCCCAGCATTTT,CAISPSYASSNQPQHF
TRBJ1-2,.,TRBV20-1,.,TGCAGGGCGGTTTGGGGCCTAGACACCTTC,CRAVWGLDTF
TRBJ1-1,many,TRBV3-1,.,TGTGCCAGCAGCCCTCGGGACCGACATAAGAACACTGAAGCTTTCTTT,CASSPRDRHKNTEAFF
TRBJ1-2,.,TRBV12-3/TRBV12-4,.,TGTGCCAGCAGTTTAGCTTTTAGGACCTACACCTTC,CASSLAFRTYTF
TRBJ2-5,many,TRBV6-1,.,TGTGCCAGCAAGCGGGCGCCGAGTCAAGAGACCCAGTACTTC,CASKRAPSQETQYF
TRBJ2-7,.,TRBV7-9,.,TGTGCCAGCAGCCCCTCGGGGGAAGTAGTAGATGAGCAGTACTTC,CASSPSGEVVDEQYF
TRBJ2-1,few,TRBV19,.,TGTGCCAGTAGTATAGGGGACCTATTTACAAATGAGCAGTTCTTC,CASSIGDLFTNEQFF
TRBJ2-7,.,TRBV25-1,.,TGTGCCAGCAGTGACTGGTTACGGGGCAGGACCTCCTACGAGCAGTACTTC,CASSDWLRGRTSYEQYF
TRBJ2-3,few,TRBV10-3,.,TGTGCCATGGCGCTAGGGGGTGGGAGCACAGATACGCAGTATTTT,CAMALGGGSTDTQYF
TRBJ1-2,many,TRBV14,.,TGTGCCAGCAGCCAAATGGGGGGGGTCGGAGCTAACTATGGCTACACCTTC,CASSQMGGVGANYGYTF
TRBJ1-1,.,TRBV5-4,TRBD1,TGTGCCAGCAGGCGGGATAGGACAGGGGCGAACACTGAAGCTTTCTTT,CASRRDRTGANTEAFF
TRBJ2-1,many,TRBV10-1,.,TGCGCCAGCAGTGGTAGTAACAATGAGCAGTTCTTC,CASSGSNNEQFF
TRBJ1-1,many,TRBV3-1,.,TGTGCCAGCAGCCAGGGAGGTTTAGGCACTGAAGCTTTCTTT,CASSQGGLGTEAFF
TRBJ2-3,few,TRBV5-1,.,TGCGCCAGCAGCTTGCAGGGGGGTCGGGATACGCAGTATTTT,CASSLQGGRDTQYF
TRBJ2-2,many,TRBV27,.,TGTGCCAGCAGTTTATCCTCTAGCTCCGGGGAGCTGTTTTTT,CASSLSSSSGELFF
TRBJ2-3,many,TRBV6-1,.,TGTGCCAGCAGTTATGGACAGCCTAGATTAGATACGCAGTATTTT,CASSYGQPRLDTQYF
TRBJ2-5,many,TRBV7-2,.,TGTGCCAGCAGCTTAACGTATCGAGAGACCCAGTACTTC,CASSLTYRETQYF
TRBJ2-1,once,TRBV14,.,TGTGCCAGCAGCCAAGATCCGGGGTGCTCCAATGAGCAGTTCTTC,CASSQDPGCSNEQFF
TRBJ2-7,.,TRBV29-1,TRBD2,TGCAGCGCCAAAGGCCCACTAGCGGGGGCAACCTACGAGCAGTACTTC,CSAKGPLAGATYEQYF
TRBJ1-3,.,TRBV5-6,.,TGTGCCAGCAGCTCGGGCCCCGTTAGGGGAAACACCATATATTTT,CASSSGPVRGNTIYF
TRBJ2-7,many,TRBV2,.,TGTGCCAGCACCCCGGGACACTCCTACGAGCAGTACTTC,CASTPGHSYEQYF
TRBJ2-6,once,TRBV7-6,.,TGTGCCAGCAGCTCCACTGGCTCTGGGGCCAACGTCCTGACTTTC,CASSSTGSGANVLTF
TRBJ2-3,.,TRBV6-1,.,TGTGCCAGCAGAGTACTAGCTTCTACGCAGTATTTT,CASRVLASTQYF
TRBJ2-5,.,TRBV20-1,TRBD2,TGCAGTGCTATCCCCCCCGGACTAGCAGGAAGCCAAGAGACCCAGTACTTC,CSAIPPGLAGSQETQYF
TRBJ1-5,many,TRBV19,.,TGTGCCAGTAGTATTCCCTATCAGCCCCAGCATTTT,CASSIPYQPQHF
TRBJ1-5,.,TRBV11-2,.,TGTGCCAGCAGCTTTAGTCCTGATCGGCCCCAGCATTTT,CASSFSPDRPQHF
TRBJ2-3,many,TRBV20-1,.,TGCAGTGCTATTCGATACCCGGGTAGCGGTAGCACAGATACGCAGTATTTT,CSAIRYPGSGSTDTQYF
TRBJ2-5,many,TRBV27,.,TGTGCCAGCAGTCGCGCCCTGTACCAAGAGACCCAGTACTTC,CASSRALYQETQYF
TRBJ1-3,.,TRBV7-8,.,TGTGCCAGCAGCTATACGCCAGGGGAGGAAAATGGAAACACCATATATTTT,CASSYTPGEENGNTIYF
TRBJ2-3,.,TRBV20-1,TRBD2,TGCAGTGCTAGAGATGCTGCGCGGGGGAACACAGATACGCAGTATTTT,CSARDAARGNTDTQYF
TRBJ2-1,many,TRBV6-5,.,TGTGCCAGCAGTTACTCCCCTCTCAGCGGTATCTACAATGAGCAGTTCTTC,CASSYSPLSGIYNEQFF